The sequence of this TCR beta chain was determined in a study of PD-1 blockade in classical Hodgkin lymphoma. Overall study results and limits: For complete responders, baseline diversity was comparable to that of newly diagnosed patients. Exclusion removed patients who began nivolumab under 1 year after ASCT. CD4+ TCR diversity, unlike CD8+, climbed significantly by C4D1.

V lost 3 bases and J 0 bases, leaving 9 bases between the germline ends. The CDR3 extends over 16 amino acids. Germline CDR1 LNHNV, CDR2 YYDKDF (reference sequence). Regarding this clone: The antigen remains unidentified.

Each of the patients experienced relapse following autologous stem cell transplantation, and their brentuximab vedotin exposure differed. Relapsed/refractory classical Hodgkin lymphoma patients had complete, partial or progressive responses. The repertoire was sequenced with immunoSEQ multiplex PCR; TCRdb's copy has only in-frame clones and lacks some. The data hold fewer than 50,000 clones, with about 88% observed a single time. The chain couples TRBV15 to TRBJ2-6, with D uncertain. This material consisted of peripheral blood mononuclear cells (PBMCs), taken before the second cycle of nivolumab. The sequence was obtained from a human donor with classical Hodgkin lymphoma. The CDR3 reads CATSSARTSGANVLTF. The CDR3 DNA reads as TGTGCCACCAGCAGTGCACGAACCTCTGGGGCCAACGTCCTGACTTTC.